This entry concerns a single TCR beta chain. Its antigen remains unidentified. This sample was included in a study of T cells expressing NK-cell markers. Overall study context: Researchers got TCR beta repertoires out of sorted CD3+CD56+NKG2C+, CD3+CD56+NKG2C- and CD3+CD56-NKG2C+ T cells. One of the eight sequenced donors was seronegative, whereas the other seven were HCMV-seropositive.

Whole-study findings and limits: In several donors, dominant clonotypes made up roughly 25-60.1% of CD3+CD56-NKG2C+ cells.

TCR beta cDNA was generated via 5'RACE template switching incorporating UMIs. After re-calling the 5' RACE reads, TCRdb lists one entry per CDR3 protein, DNA absent. This listing includes a few hundred thousand distinct CDR3 sequences. Germline-derived CDR1 and CDR2 are MNHEY and SMNVEV (reference sequence). The CDR3 covers 20 residues. Sequencing used blood T cells: a sorted CD56 or NKG2C T cell subset, CD4+ or CD8+ T cells, or bulk PBMC T cells (not recorded which). The chain uses TRBV27 and TRBJ2-2; TCRdb's D call of TRBD2 is untestable without DNA. This clonotype was sampled from a man between 18 and 69 years old in good health. CDR3 residues: CASNGSPGLAGGMATGELFF.